This T cell receptor (beta chain) stems from a study of T-cell memory formation after mild COVID-19. Study-level information: Largely donor-specific sequence clusters came from two donors. Study-wide results and caveats: Contracting clones from day 15 to 85 showed balanced CD4/CD8; later expanders favored CD4+. Several responding clones turned up in pre-infection memory, indicating that cross-reactive memory may have taken part. The study found contracting CD4+ clones mainly in CM and EM and contracting CD8+ clones in EMRA.

The table lists this clonotype with a few counts. Its antigen is as yet unknown. The CDR3 extends over 16 amino acids. Germline trimming cut 3 bases from V and 5 bases from J; bases unmatched to any gene: 6. Germline CDR1 is KGHDR and CDR2 is SFDVKD. TCRdb independently ran MiXCR on the 5' RACE reads; one entry per CDR3 protein. The sample consists of hundreds of thousands of distinct CDR3 sequences, over 20% of them appearing once. V is TRBV24-1 and J is TRBJ2-1, with 10 bases that match TRBD2. The origin of this receptor is an adult woman who had mild COVID-19 (a few samples of this study predate the infection). Cell type and time point are not known. The specimen was PBMCs or a T cell subset sorted from them (not recorded which). The CDR3 sequence: CATSDPSGRSHNEQFF. The CDR3 DNA sequence: TGTGCCACCAGTGATCCTAGCGGGAGATCCCACAATGAGCAGTTCTTC.